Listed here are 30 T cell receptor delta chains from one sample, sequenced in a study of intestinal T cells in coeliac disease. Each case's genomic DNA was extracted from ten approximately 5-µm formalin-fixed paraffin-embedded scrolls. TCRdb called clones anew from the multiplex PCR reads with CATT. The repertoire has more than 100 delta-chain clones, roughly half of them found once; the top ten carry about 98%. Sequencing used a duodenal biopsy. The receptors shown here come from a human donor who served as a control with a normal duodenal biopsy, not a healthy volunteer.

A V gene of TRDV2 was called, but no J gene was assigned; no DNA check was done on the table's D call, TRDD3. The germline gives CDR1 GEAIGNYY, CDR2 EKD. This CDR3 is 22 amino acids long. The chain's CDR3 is CACDTGLWDPTMKHISIKTLFF. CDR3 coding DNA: TGTGCCTGTGACACAGGACTGTGGGATCCCACAATGAAACACATCAGTATAAAAACCCTCTTCTTC.

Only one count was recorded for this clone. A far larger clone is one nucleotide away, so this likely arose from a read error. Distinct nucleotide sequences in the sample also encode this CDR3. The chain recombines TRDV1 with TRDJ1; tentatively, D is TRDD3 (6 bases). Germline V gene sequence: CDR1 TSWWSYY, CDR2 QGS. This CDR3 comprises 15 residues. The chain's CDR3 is CALGELRRLRDKLIF. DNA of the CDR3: TGTGCTCTTGGGGAACTTCGACGCCTCCGGGATAAACTCATCTTC.

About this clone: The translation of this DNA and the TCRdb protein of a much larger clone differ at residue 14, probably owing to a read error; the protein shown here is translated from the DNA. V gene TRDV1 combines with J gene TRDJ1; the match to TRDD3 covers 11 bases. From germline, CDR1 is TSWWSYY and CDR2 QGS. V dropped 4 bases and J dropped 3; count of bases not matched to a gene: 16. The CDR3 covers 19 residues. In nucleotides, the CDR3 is TGTGCTCTTGGGGGGAGACTGGGGGATAGGGCCCGGTCCGCCGATAAACTCATCTTT. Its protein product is CALGGRLGDRARSADKLIF.

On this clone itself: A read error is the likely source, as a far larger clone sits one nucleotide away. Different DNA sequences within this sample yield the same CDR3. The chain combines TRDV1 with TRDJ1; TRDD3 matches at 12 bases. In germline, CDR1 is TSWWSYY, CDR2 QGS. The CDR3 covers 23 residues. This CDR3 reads CALGELVLSNRLGDTWYTDKLIF. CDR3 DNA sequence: TGTGCCCTTGGGGAACTTGTCCTGAGTAACAGACTGGGGGATACATGGTACACCGATAAACTCATCTTT.

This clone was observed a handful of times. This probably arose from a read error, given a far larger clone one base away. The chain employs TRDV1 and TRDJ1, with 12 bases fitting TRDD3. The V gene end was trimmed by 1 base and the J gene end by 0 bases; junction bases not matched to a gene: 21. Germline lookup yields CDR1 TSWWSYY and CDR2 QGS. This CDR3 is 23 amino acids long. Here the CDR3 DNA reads TGTGCTCTTGGGGAACCTGTCCTGAGTAACAGACTGGGGGATACATGGTACACCGATAAACTCATCTTT. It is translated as CALGEPVLSNRLGDTWYTDKLIF.

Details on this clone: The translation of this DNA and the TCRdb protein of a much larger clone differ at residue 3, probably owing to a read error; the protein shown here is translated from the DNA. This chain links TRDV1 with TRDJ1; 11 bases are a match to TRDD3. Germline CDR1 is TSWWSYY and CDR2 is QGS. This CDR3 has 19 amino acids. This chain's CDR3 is CAFGGRLGDRARSTDKLIF. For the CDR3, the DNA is TGTGCTTTTGGGGGGAGACTGGGGGATAGGGCCCGGTCCACCGATAAACTCATCTTT.

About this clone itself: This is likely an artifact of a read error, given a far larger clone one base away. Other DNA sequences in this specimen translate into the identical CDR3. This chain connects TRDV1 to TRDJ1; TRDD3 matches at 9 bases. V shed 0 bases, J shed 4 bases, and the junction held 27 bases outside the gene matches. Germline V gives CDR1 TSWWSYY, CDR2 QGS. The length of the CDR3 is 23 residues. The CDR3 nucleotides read TGTGCTCTTGGGGAACTTCTGGCACCAAGCGGTCTACTGGGGGACACAGCGGACGATAAACTCATCTTT. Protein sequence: CALGELLAPSGLLGDTADDKLIF.

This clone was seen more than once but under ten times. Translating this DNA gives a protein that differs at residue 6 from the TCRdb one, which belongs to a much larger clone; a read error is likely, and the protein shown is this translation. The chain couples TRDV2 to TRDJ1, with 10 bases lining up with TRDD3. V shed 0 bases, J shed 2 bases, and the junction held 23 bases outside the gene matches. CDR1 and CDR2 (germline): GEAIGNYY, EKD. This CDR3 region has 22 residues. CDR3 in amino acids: CACDTAIGHTAMGDTVTDKLIF. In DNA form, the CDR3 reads TGTGCCTGTGACACCGCAATAGGTCATACGGCGATGGGGGATACAGTGACCGATAAACTCATCTTT.

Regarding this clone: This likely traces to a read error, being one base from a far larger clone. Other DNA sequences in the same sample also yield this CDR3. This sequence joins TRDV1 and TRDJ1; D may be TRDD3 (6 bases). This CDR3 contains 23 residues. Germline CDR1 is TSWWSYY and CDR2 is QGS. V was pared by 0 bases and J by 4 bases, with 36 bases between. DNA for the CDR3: TGTGCTCTTGGGGAACTTCTGGCACCAAGCGGTCTACTGGGAGATACAGCGGACGATAAACTCATCTTT. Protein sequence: CALGELLAPSGLLGDTADDKLIF.

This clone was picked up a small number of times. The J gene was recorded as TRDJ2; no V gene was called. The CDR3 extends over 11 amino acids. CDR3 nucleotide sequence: TGCGCTGGGGACCCGACAGCACAACTCTTCTTT. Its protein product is CAGDPTAQLFF.

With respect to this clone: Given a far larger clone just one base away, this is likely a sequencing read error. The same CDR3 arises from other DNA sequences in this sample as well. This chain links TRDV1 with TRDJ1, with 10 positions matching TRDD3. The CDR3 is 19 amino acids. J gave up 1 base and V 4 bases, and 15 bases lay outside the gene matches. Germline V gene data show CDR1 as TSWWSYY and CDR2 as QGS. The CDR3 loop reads CALGGRLGDRARSTDKLIF. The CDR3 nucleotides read TGTGCTCTTGGGGGGAGGCTGGGGGATAGGGCCCGGTCCACCGATAAACTCATCTTT.

CDR3 nucleotides: TGTGCGTATCCCTTGCAAACGAACCCGGAAGGCACAATGAAACACATCAGTATAAAAACCCTCTTCTTC. Protein product: CAYPLQTNPEGTMKHISIKTLFF. The V gene call reads TRDV3; no J gene was called. The CDR3 loop spans 23 amino acids. Germline V gene sequence: CDR1 TVYSNPD, CDR2 GDNSRS (reference sequence).

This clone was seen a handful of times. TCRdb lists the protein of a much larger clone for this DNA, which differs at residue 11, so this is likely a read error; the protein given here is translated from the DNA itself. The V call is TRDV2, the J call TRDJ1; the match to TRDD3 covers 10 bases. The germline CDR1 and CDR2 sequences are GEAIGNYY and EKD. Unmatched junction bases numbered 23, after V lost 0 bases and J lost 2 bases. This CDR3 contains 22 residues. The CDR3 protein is CACDTVIGHTVMGDTVTDKLIF. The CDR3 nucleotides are TGTGCCTGTGACACCGTAATAGGTCATACGGTGATGGGGGATACAGTGACCGATAAACTCATCTTT.

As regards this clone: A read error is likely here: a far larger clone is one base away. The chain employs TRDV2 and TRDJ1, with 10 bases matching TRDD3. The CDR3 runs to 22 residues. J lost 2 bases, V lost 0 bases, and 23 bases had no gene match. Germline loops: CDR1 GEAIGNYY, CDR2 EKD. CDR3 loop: CACDTVIDHTAMGDTVTDKLIF. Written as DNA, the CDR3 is TGTGCCTGTGACACCGTAATAGATCATACGGCGATGGGGGATACAGTGACCGATAAACTCATCTTT.

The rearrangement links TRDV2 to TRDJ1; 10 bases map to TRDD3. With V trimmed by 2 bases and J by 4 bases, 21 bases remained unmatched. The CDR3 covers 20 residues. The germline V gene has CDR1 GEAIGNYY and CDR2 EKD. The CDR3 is CACDRLGDSSRWGVSDKLIF. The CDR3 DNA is TGTGCCTGTGACAGACTGGGGGATTCGTCCCGTTGGGGGGTTAGCGATAAACTCATCTTT.

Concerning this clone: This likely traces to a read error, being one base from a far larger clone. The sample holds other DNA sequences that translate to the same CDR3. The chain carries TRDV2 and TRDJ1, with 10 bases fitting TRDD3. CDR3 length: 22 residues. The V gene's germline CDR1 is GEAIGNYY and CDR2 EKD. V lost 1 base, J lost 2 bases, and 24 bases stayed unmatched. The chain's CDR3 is CACDTVIGHTAMGDTVTDKLIF. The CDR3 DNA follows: TGTGCCTGTGACACTGTAATAGGTCATACGGCGATGGGGGATACAGTGACCGATAAACTCATCTTT.

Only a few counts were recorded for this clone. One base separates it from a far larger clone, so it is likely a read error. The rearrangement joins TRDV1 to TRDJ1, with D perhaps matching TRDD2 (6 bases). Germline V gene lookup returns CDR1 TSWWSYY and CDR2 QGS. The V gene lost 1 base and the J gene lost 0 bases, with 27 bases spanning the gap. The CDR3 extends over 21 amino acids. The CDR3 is CALGEPSPTSGGIWYTDKLIF. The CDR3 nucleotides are TGTGCTCTTGGGGAACCCTCTCCTACTTCGGGGGGTATCTGGTACACCGATAAACTCATCTTT.

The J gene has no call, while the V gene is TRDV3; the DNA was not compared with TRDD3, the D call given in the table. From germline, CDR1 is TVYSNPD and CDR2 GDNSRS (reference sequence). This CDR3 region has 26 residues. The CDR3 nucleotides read TGTGCCATCCGACGGGGTCTGGGGGATACGCACAGTGCTACAAAACCTACAGAGACCTGTACAAAAACCCTCTTCTTC. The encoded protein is CAIRRGLGDTHSATKPTETCTKTLFF.

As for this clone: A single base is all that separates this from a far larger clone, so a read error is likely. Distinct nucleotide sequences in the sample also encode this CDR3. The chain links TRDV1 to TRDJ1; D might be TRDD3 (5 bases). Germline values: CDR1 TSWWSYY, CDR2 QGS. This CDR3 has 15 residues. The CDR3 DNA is TGCGCTCTTGGGGAACTTCGACGCCTCCGGGATAAACTCATCTTT. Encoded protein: CALGELRRLRDKLIF.

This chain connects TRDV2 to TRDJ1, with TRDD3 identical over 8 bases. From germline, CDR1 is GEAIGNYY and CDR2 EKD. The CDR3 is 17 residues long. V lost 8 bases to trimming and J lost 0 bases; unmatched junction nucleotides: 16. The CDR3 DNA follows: TGTGCCTTCCCGCTTATAGGGATACGCCTTTACACCGATAAACTCATCTTT. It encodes CAFPLIGIRLYTDKLIF.

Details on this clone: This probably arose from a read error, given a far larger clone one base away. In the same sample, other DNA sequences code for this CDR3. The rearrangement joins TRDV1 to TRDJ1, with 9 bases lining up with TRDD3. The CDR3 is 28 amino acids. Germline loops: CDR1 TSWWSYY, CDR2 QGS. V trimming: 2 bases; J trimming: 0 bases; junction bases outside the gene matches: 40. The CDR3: CALGEDVPYLRRVPGGSKVFTYTDKLIF. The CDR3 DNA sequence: TGTGCTCTTGGGGAAGACGTACCTTACCTTAGGAGGGTGCCTGGGGGATCCAAAGTTTTTACATACACCGATAAACTCATCTTT.

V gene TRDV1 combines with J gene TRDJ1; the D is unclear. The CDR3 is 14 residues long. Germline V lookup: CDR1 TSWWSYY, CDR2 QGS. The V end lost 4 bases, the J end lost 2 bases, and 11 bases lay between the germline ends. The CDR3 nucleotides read TGTGCTCTTGGGGTAATAAGAGGGACCGATAAACTCATCTTT. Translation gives CALGVIRGTDKLIF.

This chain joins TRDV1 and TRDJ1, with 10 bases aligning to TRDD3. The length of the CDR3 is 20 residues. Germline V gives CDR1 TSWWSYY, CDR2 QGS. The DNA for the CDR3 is TGTGCCTTCCTCCGACTGGGGGATTCGTCCCGTTGGGGGGTTAGCGATAAACTCATCTTT. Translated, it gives CAFLRLGDSSRWGVSDKLIF.

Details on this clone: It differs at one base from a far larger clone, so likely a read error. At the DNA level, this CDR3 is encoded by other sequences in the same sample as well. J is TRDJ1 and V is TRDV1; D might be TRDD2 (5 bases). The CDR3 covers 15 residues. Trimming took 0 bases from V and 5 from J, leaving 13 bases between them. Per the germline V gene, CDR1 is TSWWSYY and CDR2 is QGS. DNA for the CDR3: TGTGCTCTTGGGGAACTTCGACGCCTACGGGATAAACTCATCTTT. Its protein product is CALGELRRLRDKLIF.

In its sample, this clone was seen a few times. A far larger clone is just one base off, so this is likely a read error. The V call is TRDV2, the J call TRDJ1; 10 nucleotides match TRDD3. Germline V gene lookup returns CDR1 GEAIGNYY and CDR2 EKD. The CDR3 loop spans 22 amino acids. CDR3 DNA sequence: TGTGCCTGTGGCACCGTAATAGGTCATACGGCGATGGGGGATACAGTGACCGATAAACTCATCTTT. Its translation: CACGTVIGHTAMGDTVTDKLIF.

The CDR3 nucleotides are TGTGCAGCAAGTACTCGTCTTCCCTCCATCAACTGGGGATACTACACCGATAAACTCATCTTT. It is translated as CAASTRLPSINWGYYTDKLIF. This chain connects TRAV29/DV5 to TRDJ1; 8 nucleotides agree with TRDD3. Germline CDR1 and CDR2: NSMFDY and ISSIKDK. This CDR3 has 21 residues. The V segment lost 2 bases and the J segment 0 bases; nucleotides outside the gene matches: 24.

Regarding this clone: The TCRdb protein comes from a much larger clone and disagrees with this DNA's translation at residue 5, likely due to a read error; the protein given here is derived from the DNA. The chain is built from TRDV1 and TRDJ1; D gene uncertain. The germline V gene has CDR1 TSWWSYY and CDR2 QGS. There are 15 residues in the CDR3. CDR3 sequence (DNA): TGTGCTCTTGGGAAACTTCGACGCCTCAGGGATAAACTCATCTTT. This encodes CALGKLRRLRDKLIF.

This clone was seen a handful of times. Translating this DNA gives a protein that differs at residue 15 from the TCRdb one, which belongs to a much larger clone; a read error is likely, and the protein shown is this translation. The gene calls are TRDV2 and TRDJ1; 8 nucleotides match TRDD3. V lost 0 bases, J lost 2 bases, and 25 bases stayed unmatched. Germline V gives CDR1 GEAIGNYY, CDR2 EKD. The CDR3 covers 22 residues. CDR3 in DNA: TGTGCCTGTGACACCGTAATAGGTCATACGGCGATGGGGGATGCAGTGACCGATAAACTCATCTTT. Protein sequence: CACDTVIGHTAMGDAVTDKLIF.

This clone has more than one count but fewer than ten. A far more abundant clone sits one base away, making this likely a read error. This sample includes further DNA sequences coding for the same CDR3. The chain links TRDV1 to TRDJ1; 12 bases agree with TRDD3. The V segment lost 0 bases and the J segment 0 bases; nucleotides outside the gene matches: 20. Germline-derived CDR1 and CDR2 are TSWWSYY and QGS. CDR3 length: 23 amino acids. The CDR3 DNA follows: TGTGCTCTTGGGGAACTTGTCTTGAGTAACAGACTGGGGGATACATGGTACACCGATAAACTCATCTTT. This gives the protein CALGELVLSNRLGDTWYTDKLIF.

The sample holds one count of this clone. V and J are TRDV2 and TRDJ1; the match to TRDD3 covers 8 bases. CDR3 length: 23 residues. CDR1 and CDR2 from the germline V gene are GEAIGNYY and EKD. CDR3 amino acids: CAYPPVCAFPLIGIRLYTDKLIF. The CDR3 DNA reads TGTGCGTATCCCCCAGTATGTGCCTTCCCGCTTATAGGGATACGCCTTTACACCGATAAACTCATCTTT.